This T cell receptor beta chain was sequenced in a study of OX40 agonist ivuxolimab in advanced cancers. Background on the study: Patients in the trial were receiving intravenous ivuxolimab every 2 weeks, at doses of 0.01 to 10 mg/kg. Hepatocellular carcinoma, melanoma, renal cell or head and neck cancer was diagnosed in the dose-escalation patients.

The repertoire was sequenced with immunoSEQ multiplex PCR; TCRdb's copy has only in-frame clones and lacks some. The data show 60,000 to 95,000 clones, around 86% seen once. Autoimmune disease history or systemic immunosuppression barred patients. Study-wide findings and caveats: The study found that CD8+ T cells averaged more expanded clones than CD4+.

Points on this clone: Antigen unknown.

Trimming cost V 4 bases and J 0 bases; bases outside gene matches: 7. The CDR3 contains 16 residues. The germline gives CDR1 MGHRA, CDR2 YSYEKL. The receptor's source is an adult with an advanced solid tumor such as melanoma, head and neck, liver or kidney cancer. Material: CD4+ or CD8+ T cells sorted from blood, obtained in a trial of the OX40 agonist ivuxolimab. V usage is TRBV4-1 and J usage is TRBJ2-3; 7 nucleotides line up with TRBD1. In DNA, the CDR3 is TGCGCCAGCAGCCGAGGACAGGCGGGTAGCACAGATACGCAGTATTTT. Its translation is CASSRGQAGSTDTQYF.